The clone carrying this TCR beta chain was observed many times. Germline loops: CDR1 LGHNA, CDR2 YNFKEQ. CDR3 length: 16 residues. Trimming shortened V by 0 bases and J by 0 bases, and 11 bases separated the two germline ends. The data derive from a study of early T cells in non-severe SARS-CoV-2 infection. Attachment of unique molecular identifiers was made to individual cDNA molecules. Each CDR3 protein gets one entry after TCRdb re-called the 5' RACE reads with MiXCR. The data show some 71,000 distinct CDR3 sequences, approximately 15% seen once. The TCR sequence derives from an adult who was a healthcare worker with PCR-confirmed SARS-CoV-2 infection or an uninfected control (not recorded which). The material sequenced was whole blood. This chain links TRBV4-2 with TRBJ1-2, with D perhaps TRBD1 (6 bases). CDR3 protein: CASSQEATGSNYGYTF. The CDR3 DNA is TGTGCCAGCAGCCAAGAGGCGACAGGTTCTAACTATGGCTACACCTTC.